These 9 T cell receptor beta chains share one sample of origin, sequenced in a study of CD8+CD57+ T cells in acquired aplastic anemia. Genomic DNA templated the TCR beta VDJ and CDR3 profiling. MiXCR was run by TCRdb on the reads, yielding one entry per CDR3 protein. The sample carries 110,000 or so distinct CDR3 sequences, 40% to 60% recorded once. Input material: sorted CD4+, CD8+, or CD8+CD57+ T cells (not recorded which) from PBMCs. The receptors derive from a human donor in good health, serving as a control.

This clonotype was detected a few times. A read error may explain this, as a much larger clone is one base away. The chain carries TRBV20-1 and TRBJ2-1; D unresolved. The CDR3 runs 11 residues. Germline V gene lookup returns CDR1 DFQATT and CDR2 SNEGSKA (reference sequence). The CDR3 coding sequence is TGCGGTGCTAGTAATGGCAGGGAGCAGTTCTTC. Protein sequence: CGASNGREQFF.

The rearrangement uses TRBV7-2 and TRBJ1-2, with 8 bases matching TRBD1. The CDR3 spans 14 residues. With 3 bases clipped from V and 5 bases from J, the junction kept 5 bases outside the gene matches. Germline V gives CDR1 SGHTA, CDR2 FQGNSA. The CDR3 is CASSFDRGGYGYTF. For the CDR3, the DNA is TGTGCCAGCAGCTTTGACAGGGGCGGGTATGGCTACACCTTC. The complete variable domain, with remaining parts taken from reference TRBV7-2 and TRBJ1-2, reads GAGVSQSPSNKVTEKGKDVELRCDPISGHTALYWYRQSLGQGLEFLIYFQGNSAPDKSGLPSDRFSAERTGGSVSTLTIQRTQQEDSAVYLCASSFDRGGYGYTFGSGTRLTVV.

The chain employs TRBV9 and TRBJ2-7, with D tentatively TRBD1 or TRBD2 (5 bases each). Trimming shortened V by 4 bases and J by 0 bases, and 11 bases separated the two germline ends. The CDR3 consists of 14 residues. Germline CDR1 is SGDLS and CDR2 is YYNGEE. This CDR3 is CASSPLGDSYEQYF. Here the CDR3 DNA reads TGTGCCAGCAGCCCCCTGGGGGACTCCTACGAGCAGTACTTC.

About this clonotype itself: This may stem from a read error, because a much larger clone lies one nucleotide away. This likely comes from a read error, as the CDR3 has no conserved phenylalanine or tryptophan at its end. This chain connects TRBV20-1 to TRBJ2-7; D is unresolved. Trimming stripped 7 bases from V and 0 bases from J, with 13 bases between. The CDR3 runs 13 residues. Germline V gene lookup returns CDR1 DFQATT and CDR2 SNEGSKA (reference sequence). CDR3 nucleotide sequence: TGCAGTGGAACAGAAATAAGCTCCTACGAGCAGTACCTC. Its protein product is CSGTEISSYEQYL.

The rearrangement links TRBV29-1 to TRBJ1-4; 8 bases line up with TRBD1. The CDR3 is 14 residues long. Germline CDR1 SQVTM, CDR2 ANQGSEA. J lost 1 base, V lost 4 bases, and 2 bases had no gene match. The CDR3 protein is CSVVTGGTNEKLFF. The DNA for the CDR3 is TGCAGCGTTGTTACAGGGGGAACTAATGAAAAACTGTTTTTT. Filled out from reference TRBV29-1 and TRBJ1-4, the complete variable domain reads SAVISQKPSRDICQRGTSLTIQCQVDSQVTMMFWYRQQPGQSLTLIATANQGSEATYESGFVIDKFPISRPNLTFSTLTVSNMSPEDSSIYLCSVVTGGTNEKLFFGSGTQLSVL.

This clonotype was counted once. V is TRBV9 and J is TRBJ1-2; D uncertain. The CDR3 length is 12 residues. Trimming pared 3 bases from V and 2 bases from J, leaving 5 bases between. Germline CDR1 SGDLS, CDR2 YYNGEE. The CDR3 bases are TGTGCCAGCAGCGGTTGGAACTATGGCTACACCTTC. Protein: CASSGWNYGYTF.

The V gene is TRBV10-3, the J gene TRBJ1-2; tentatively, D is TRBD1 (6 bases). Germline CDR1 and CDR2: ENHRY and SYGVKD. V lost 8 bases to trimming and J lost 2 bases, with 9 bases between them. The CDR3 consists of 12 residues. In DNA, the CDR3 is TGTGCCATCTACAGGGAGAACTATGGCTACACCTTC. Translated: CAIYRENYGYTF.

J is TRBJ1-5 and V is TRBV19, with a weak D call TRBD1 (6 bases). The V and J ends lost 3 bases and 7 bases respectively, with 16 bases between them. The CDR3 has 15 amino acids. CDR1 and CDR2 from the germline V gene are LNHDA and SQIVND (reference sequence). The DNA for the CDR3 is TGTGCCAGTAGTATCGGGGGGAGGGGGAACCAGCCCCAGCATTTT. Amino acid sequence: CASSIGGRGNQPQHF.

The sample holds many counts of this clonotype. The J gene is TRBJ2-7, the V gene TRBV11-2; TRBD1 agrees at 7 bases. Germline V gives CDR1 SGHAT, CDR2 FQNNGV. J lost 3 bases, V lost 1 base, and 6 bases had no gene match. CDR3 length equals 15 residues. CDR3 amino acids: CASSLGWAGGYEQYF. CDR3 DNA sequence: TGTGCCAGCAGCTTAGGGTGGGCAGGGGGCTACGAGCAGTACTTC.